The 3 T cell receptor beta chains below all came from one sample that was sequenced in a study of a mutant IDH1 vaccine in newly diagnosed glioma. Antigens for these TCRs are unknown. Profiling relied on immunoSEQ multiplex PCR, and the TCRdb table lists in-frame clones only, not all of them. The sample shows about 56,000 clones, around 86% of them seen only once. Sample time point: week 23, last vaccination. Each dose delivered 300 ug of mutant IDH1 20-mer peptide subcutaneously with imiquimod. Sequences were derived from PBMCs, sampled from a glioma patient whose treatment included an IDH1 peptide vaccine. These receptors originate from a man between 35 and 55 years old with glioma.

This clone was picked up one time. The CDR3 DNA follows: TGTGCCAGCAGCCCTGGGTCTAGCGGCACCGGGGAGCTGTTTTTT. This sequence encodes CASSPGSSGTGELFF. The genes are TRBV7-6 and TRBJ2-2; 7 bases line up with TRBD2. V was pared by 5 bases and J by 4 bases, with 7 bases of the junction left unmatched. The CDR3 spans 15 residues. Germline CDR1 and CDR2: SGHVS and FNYEAQ. Variable domain in full (rest from reference TRBV7-6 and TRBJ2-2): GAGVSQSPRYKVTKRGQDVALRCDPISGHVSLYWYRQALGQGPEFLTYFNYEAQQDKSGLPNDRFSAERPEGSISTLTIQRTEQRDSAMYRCASSPGSSGTGELFFGEGSRLTVL.

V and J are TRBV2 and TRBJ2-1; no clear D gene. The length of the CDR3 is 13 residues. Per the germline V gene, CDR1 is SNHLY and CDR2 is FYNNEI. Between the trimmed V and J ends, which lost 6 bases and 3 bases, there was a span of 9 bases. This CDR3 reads CASRDPNYNEQFF. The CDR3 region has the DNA TGTGCCAGCAGGGACCCGAACTACAATGAGCAGTTCTTC.

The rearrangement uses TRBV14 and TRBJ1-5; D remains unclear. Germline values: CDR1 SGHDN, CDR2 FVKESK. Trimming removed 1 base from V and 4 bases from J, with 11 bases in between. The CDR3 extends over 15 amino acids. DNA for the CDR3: TGTGCCAGCAGCCAAGTTTACAGCCCTAATCAGCCCCAGCATTTT. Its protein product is CASSQVYSPNQPQHF.